This TCR beta chain was profiled in a study of OX40 agonist ivuxolimab in advanced cancers. Study-wide context: Treatment of patients was with ivuxolimab, an agonistic anti-OX40 (CD134) antibody.

CDR3 size: 16 residues. V shed 0 bases, J shed 4 bases, and the junction held 5 bases outside the gene matches. CDR1 and CDR2 (germline): MNHEY, SVGAGI. Patients were ineligible given autoimmune disease history or systemic immunosuppression. Profiled with immunoSEQ multiplex PCR; TCRdb holds only in-frame clones, not every one. The sample shows tens of thousands of clones, 79% of them seen only once. Sequenced material: CD4+ or CD8+ T cells sorted from blood, taken in a trial of the OX40 agonist ivuxolimab. The receptor was derived from an adult with an advanced solid tumor such as melanoma, head and neck, liver or kidney cancer. This rearrangement joins TRBV6-5 to TRBJ2-1; 8 bases are shared with TRBD1. CDR3 DNA: TGTGCCAGCAGTTACTCGGGACAGGAGTCGTACAATGAGCAGTTCTTC. This translates into CASSYSGQESYNEQFF.